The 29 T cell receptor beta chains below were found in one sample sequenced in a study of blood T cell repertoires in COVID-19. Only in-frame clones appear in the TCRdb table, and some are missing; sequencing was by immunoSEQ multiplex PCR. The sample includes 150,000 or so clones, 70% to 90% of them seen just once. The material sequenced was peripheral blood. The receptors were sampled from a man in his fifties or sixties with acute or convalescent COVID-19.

CDR3 amino acids: CASSVQSGTGGNEQYF. The CDR3 coding sequence is TGTGCCAGCAGTGTTCAAAGCGGGACGGGCGGGAACGAGCAGTACTTC. The V and J genes are TRBV2 and TRBJ2-7, with 7 bases aligning to TRBD2. J lost 5 bases, V lost 4 bases, and 14 bases had no gene match. Germline V gene lookup returns CDR1 SNHLY and CDR2 FYNNEI. The CDR3 covers 16 residues. The variable domain in full, with the rest retrieved from reference TRBV2 and TRBJ2-7, is EPEVTQTPSHQVTQMGQEVILRCVPISNHLYFYWYRQILGQKVEFLVSFYNNEISEKSEIFDDQFSVERPDGSNFTLKIRSTKLEDSAMYFCASSVQSGTGGNEQYFGPGTRLTVT.

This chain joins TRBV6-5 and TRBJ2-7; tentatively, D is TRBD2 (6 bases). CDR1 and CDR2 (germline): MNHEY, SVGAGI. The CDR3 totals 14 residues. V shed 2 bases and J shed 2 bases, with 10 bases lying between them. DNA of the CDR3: TGTGCCAGCAGTTACCCCGGGACTCCCTACGAGCAGTACTTC. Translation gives CASSYPGTPYEQYF.

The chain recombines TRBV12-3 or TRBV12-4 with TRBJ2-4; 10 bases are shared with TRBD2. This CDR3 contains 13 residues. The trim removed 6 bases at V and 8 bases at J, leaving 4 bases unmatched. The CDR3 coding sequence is TGTGCCAGCAGCGGACTAGCGGAAGACATTCAGTACTTC. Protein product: CASSGLAEDIQYF.

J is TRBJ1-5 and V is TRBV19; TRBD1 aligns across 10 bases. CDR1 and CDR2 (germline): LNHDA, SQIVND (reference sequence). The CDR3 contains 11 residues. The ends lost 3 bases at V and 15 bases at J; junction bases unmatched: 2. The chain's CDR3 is CASSMGTGVHF. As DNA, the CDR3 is TGTGCCAGTAGTATGGGGACAGGGGTGCATTTT.

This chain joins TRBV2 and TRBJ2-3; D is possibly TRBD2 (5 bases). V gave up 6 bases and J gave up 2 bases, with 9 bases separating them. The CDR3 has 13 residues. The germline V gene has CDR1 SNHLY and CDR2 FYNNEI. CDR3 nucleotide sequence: TGTGCCAGCAGGACTACCTACACAGATACGCAGTATTTT. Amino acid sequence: CASRTTYTDTQYF.

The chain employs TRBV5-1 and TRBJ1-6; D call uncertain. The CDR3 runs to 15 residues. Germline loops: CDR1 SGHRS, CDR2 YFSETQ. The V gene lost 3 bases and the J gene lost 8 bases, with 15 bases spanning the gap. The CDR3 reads CASSSRTGGDSPLHF. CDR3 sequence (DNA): TGCGCCAGCAGCTCCCGGACGGGCGGGGATTCACCCCTCCACTTT.

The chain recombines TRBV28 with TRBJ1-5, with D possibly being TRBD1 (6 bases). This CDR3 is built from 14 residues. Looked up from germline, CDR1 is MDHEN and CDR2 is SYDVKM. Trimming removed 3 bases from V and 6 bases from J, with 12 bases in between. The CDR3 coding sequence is TGTGCCAGCAGTTTCTGGGGGGGCGGTCAGCCCCAGCATTTT. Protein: CASSFWGGGQPQHF.

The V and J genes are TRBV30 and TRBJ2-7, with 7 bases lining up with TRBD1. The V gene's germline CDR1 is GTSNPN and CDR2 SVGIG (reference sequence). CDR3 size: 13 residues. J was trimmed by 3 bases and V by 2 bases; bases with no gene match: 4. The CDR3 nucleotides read TGTGCCTGGAGTAAGGGGACAGTCTACGAGCAGTACTTC. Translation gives CAWSKGTVYEQYF. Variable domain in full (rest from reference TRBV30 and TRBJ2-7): SQTIHQWPATLVQPVGSPLSLECTVEGTSNPNLYWYRQAAGRGLQLLFYSVGIGQISSEVPQNLSASRPQDRQFILSSKKLLLSDSGFYLCAWSKGTVYEQYFGPGTRLTVT.

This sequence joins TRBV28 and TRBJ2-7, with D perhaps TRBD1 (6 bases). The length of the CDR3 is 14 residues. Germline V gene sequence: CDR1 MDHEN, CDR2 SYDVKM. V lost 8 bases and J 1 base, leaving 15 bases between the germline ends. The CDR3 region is CASGVQGGSYEQYF. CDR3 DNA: TGTGCCAGCGGTGTACAGGGCGGGTCCTACGAGCAGTACTTC.

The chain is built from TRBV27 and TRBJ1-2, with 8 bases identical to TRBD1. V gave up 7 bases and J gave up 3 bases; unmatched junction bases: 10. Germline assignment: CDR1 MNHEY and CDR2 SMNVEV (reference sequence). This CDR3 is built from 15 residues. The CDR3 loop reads CASKAQGEIYYGYTF. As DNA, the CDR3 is TGTGCCAGCAAGGCACAGGGGGAAATATACTATGGCTACACCTTC.

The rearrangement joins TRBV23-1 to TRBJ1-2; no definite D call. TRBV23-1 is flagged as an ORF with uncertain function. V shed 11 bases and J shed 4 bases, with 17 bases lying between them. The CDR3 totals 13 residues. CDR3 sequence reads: CADREETSYGYTF. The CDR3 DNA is TGCGCCGACCGTGAGGAAACTAGCTATGGCTACACCTTC.

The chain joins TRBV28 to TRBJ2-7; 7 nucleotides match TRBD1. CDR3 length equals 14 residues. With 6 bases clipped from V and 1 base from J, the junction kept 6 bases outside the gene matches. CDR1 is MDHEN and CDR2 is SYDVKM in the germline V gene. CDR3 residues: CASSIYRGSYEQYF. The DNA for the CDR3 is TGTGCCAGCAGCATCTACAGGGGTTCCTACGAGCAGTACTTC.

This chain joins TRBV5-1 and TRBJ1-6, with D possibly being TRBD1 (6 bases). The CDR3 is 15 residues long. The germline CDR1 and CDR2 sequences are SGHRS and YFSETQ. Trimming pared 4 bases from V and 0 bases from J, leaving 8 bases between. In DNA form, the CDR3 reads TGCGCCAGCAGCCAGGACAGCTCCTATAATTCACCCCTCCACTTT. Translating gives CASSQDSSYNSPLHF.

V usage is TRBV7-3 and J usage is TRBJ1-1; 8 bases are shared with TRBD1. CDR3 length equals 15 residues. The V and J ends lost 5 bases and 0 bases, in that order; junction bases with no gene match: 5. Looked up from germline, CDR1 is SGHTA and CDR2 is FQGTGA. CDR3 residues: CASSPTGGMNTEAFF. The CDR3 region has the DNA TGTGCCAGCAGCCCCACAGGGGGGATGAACACTGAAGCTTTCTTT. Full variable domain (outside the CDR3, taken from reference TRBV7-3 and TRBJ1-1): GAGVSQTPSNKVTEKGKYVELRCDPISGHTALYWYRQSLGQGPEFLIYFQGTGAADDSGLPNDRFFAVRPEGSVSTLKIQRTERGDSAVYLCASSPTGGMNTEAFFGQGTRLTVV.

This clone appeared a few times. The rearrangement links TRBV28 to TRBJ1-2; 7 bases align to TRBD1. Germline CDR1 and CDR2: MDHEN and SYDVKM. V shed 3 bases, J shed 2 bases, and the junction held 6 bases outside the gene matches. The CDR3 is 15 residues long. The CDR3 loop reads CASSFGGRGNYGYTF. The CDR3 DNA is TGTGCCAGCAGTTTTGGGGGCAGGGGGAACTATGGCTACACCTTC.

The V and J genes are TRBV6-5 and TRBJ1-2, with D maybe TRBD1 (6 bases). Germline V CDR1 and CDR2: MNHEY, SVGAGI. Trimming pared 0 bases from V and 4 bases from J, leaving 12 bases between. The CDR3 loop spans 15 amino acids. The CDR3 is CASSYSKQGAYGYTF. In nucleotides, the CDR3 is TGTGCCAGCAGTTACTCGAAACAGGGCGCCTATGGCTACACCTTC.

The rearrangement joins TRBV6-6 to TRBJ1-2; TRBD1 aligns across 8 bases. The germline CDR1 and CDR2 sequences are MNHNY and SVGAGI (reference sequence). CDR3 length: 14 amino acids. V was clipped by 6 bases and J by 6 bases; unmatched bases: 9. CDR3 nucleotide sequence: TGTGCCAGCAGACAAATGACAGGGGTCCATGGCTACACCTTC. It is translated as CASRQMTGVHGYTF.

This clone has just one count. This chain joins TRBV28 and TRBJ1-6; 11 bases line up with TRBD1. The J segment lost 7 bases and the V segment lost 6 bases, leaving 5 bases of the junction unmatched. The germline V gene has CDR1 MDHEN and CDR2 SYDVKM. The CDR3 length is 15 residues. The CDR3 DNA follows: TGTGCCAGCAGGACCGGGACAGGGGGGAATTCACCCCTCCACTTT. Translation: CASRTGTGGNSPLHF.

CDR3 sequence reads: CAISLDSFYGYTF. As DNA, the CDR3 is TGTGCCATCAGCTTGGACAGTTTCTATGGCTACACCTTC. V usage is TRBV10-3 and J usage is TRBJ1-2, with TRBD1 as a possible D gene (6 bases). The CDR3 sequence is 13 residues long. With 6 bases removed from V and 4 bases from J, the gap between germline ends came to 12 bases. Germline V lookup: CDR1 ENHRY, CDR2 SYGVKD.

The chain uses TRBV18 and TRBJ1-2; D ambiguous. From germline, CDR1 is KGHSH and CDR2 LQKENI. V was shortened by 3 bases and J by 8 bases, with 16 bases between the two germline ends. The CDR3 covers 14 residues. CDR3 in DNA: TGTGCCAGCTCACCCCTCCGCGGGATGGACGGCTACACCTTC. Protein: CASSPLRGMDGYTF.

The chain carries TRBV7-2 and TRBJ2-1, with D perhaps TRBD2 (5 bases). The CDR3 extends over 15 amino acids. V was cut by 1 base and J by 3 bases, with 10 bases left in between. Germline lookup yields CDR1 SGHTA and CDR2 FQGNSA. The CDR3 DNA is TGTGCCAGCAGCTTAGGTCCTAGCATCTACAATGAGCAGTTCTTC. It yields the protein CASSLGPSIYNEQFF.

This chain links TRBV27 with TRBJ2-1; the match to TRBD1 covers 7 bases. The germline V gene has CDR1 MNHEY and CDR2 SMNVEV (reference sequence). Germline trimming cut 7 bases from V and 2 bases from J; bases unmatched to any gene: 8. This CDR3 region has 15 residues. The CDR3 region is CASTPGQGAYNEQFF. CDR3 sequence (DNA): TGTGCCAGCACCCCGGGGCAGGGGGCCTACAATGAGCAGTTCTTC.

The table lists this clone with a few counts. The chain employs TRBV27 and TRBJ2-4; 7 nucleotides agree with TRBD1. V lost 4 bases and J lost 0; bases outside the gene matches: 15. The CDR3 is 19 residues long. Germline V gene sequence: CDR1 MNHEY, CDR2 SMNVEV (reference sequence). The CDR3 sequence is CASSSDPRETGLAKNIQYF. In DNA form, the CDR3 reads TGTGCCAGCAGTTCTGATCCCCGAGAGACAGGGCTAGCCAAAAACATTCAGTACTTC.

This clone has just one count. The CDR3: CASSERTDYGYTF. CDR3 sequence (DNA): TGCGCCAGCAGTGAACGGACAGACTATGGCTACACCTTC. The chain employs TRBV10-1 and TRBJ1-2; TRBD1 might be the D (6 bases). Germline V lookup: CDR1 WNHNN, CDR2 SYGVQD (reference sequence). The CDR3 runs to 13 residues. Trimming left V 3 bases short and J 3 bases short, with 8 bases between.

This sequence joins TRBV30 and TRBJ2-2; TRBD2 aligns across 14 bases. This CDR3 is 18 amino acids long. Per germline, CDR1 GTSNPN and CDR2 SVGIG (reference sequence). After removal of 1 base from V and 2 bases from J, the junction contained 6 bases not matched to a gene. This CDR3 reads CAWSGGLAGGGNTGELFF. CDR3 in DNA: TGTGCCTGGAGTGGAGGACTAGCGGGAGGCGGTAACACCGGGGAGCTGTTTTTT.

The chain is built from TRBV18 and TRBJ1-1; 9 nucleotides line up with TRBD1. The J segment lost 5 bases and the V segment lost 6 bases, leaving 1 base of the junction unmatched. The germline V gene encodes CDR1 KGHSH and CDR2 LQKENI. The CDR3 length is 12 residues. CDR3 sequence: CASSDRGTEAFF. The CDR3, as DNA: TGTGCCAGCTCGGACAGGGGAACTGAAGCTTTCTTT.

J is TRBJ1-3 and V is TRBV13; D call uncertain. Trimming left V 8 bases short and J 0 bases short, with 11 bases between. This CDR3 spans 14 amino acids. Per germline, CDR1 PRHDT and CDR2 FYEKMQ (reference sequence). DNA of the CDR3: TGTGCCAGCGGTTCTACCGCCTCTGGAAACACCATATATTTT. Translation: CASGSTASGNTIYF.

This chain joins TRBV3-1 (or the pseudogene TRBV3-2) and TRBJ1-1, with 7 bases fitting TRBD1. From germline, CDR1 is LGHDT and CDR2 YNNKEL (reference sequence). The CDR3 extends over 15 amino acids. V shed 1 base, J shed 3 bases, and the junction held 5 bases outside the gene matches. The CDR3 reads CASSQGQGRDTEAFF. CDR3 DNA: TGTGCCAGCAGCCAAGGACAGGGCAGGGACACTGAAGCTTTCTTT.

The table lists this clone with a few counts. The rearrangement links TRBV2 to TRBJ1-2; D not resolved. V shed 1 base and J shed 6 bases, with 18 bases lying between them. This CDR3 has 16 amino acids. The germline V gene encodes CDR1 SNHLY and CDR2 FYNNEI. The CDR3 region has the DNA TGTGCCAGCAGTGAAGAGGGCGCCCCCGTCGGGAATGGCTACACCTTC. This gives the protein CASSEEGAPVGNGYTF. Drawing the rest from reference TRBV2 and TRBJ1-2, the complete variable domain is EPEVTQTPSHQVTQMGQEVILRCVPISNHLYFYWYRQILGQKVEFLVSFYNNEISEKSEIFDDQFSVERPDGSNFTLKIRSTKLEDSAMYFCASSEEGAPVGNGYTFGSGTRLTVV.